This T cell receptor (beta chain) was observed in a study of cytomegalovirus exposure and HLA in healthy donors (dated by TCRdb to about 2017). Turning to the overall study: In an earlier analysis of around 540 of the donors, roughly 300 Gb of sequence data and 100 million or so unique TCR beta sequences from 150 million to 200 million T cells were reported. Roughly 300 gigabases of sequencing data and 75 million to 85 million unique TCR sequences made up an early release that covered approximately 650 HLA-typed donors. Of the approximately 400 genotyped donors, approximately 81% were placed in the genetic ancestry cluster associated with self-reported Caucasian donors. The study was designed to test whether signatures of past pathogen exposure could be identified by cataloging public T cell receptors. The study used immunosequencing to profile the T cell repertoires of 600 to 850 subjects and linked those repertoires to cytomegalovirus serostatus. Along with the approximately 600-subject first cohort, a separate validation cohort of approximately 110 different subjects was used. High-throughput TCR immunosequencing, statistical association of individual TCRs with disease status, and machine learning were combined to predict cytomegalovirus infection status. To study patterns of TCR occurrence, a later analysis re-analyzed previously published TCR beta repertoires from 666 donors and added high-resolution HLA genotyping. Rather than using new phenotypic data, the later analysis identified candidate immune exposures from TCR beta sequences and from how often those sequences occurred across donors. An earlier analysis of approximately 580 of the donors used high-throughput TCR beta sequencing to judge whether each TCR beta V gene segment behaved as functional or pseudogenic. Alongside the repertoire data, information on donor age, sex, ethnicity and CMV serostatus was compiled. Genome-wide SNP genotypes for about 65% of the roughly 700 donors were used in a later genetic analysis, which treated that subset as a discovery cohort. Every repertoire in the discovery cohort had been generated on one and the same sequencing platform. HLA typing covered class I and class II loci at four-digit resolution. The number of typed donors differed by locus: about 620-630 for A, B, C, DRB1 and DQB1; 500 to 550 for DQA1; approximately 600 for DPA1; and 450 to 480 for DPB1. Roughly five DR-DQ haplotypes were handled as single units for association and clustering, since linkage in the cohort was strong. Among under 450 genotyped donors of the cohort, an average of around 240,000 unique TCR beta nucleotide sequences were sequenced per donor, roughly 20% of them non-productive.

Concerning this clone: Its specific antigen is unknown. No base quality values were provided; no much bigger clone lies one nucleotide off.

The cohort consisted of 600 to 700 healthy bone marrow donors. At the time of sampling, all cohort members were nominally healthy, though unrecorded immune exposures were likely present. The donor was CMV seropositive and was included in the group of some 290 seropositive cohort members. A peripheral blood sample was provided by each donor, and peripheral blood mononuclear cells were used for TCR beta sequencing. The Qiagen DNeasy Blood Extraction Kit was used to extract genomic DNA from the blood cell samples. Measured from the cysteine to the phenylalanine, the CDR3 is 16 residues long. CDR3 DNA only is kept here, 48 bases in frame from base 1. The germline V gene encodes CDR1 SGHDN and CDR2 FVKESK. Compared with germline, V lacks 4 bases and J lacks 4 bases; bases without a gene match: 8. What the research found in general, with its limitations: Correlated functional status among segregating V segments might be attributable to linkage disequilibrium, but an unknown experimental factor could not be ruled out. The study gave a list of around 170 TCR beta chains associated with cytomegalovirus. A group of highly shared sequence variants was considered likely to be a technical artifact of the sequencing pipeline. Because HLA typing was unavailable for some donors at each locus, only the typed subset was used in association tests. Sequencing depth was assumed to be roughly uniform across donors in the presence/absence analyses, though that assumption may not hold. Three of the identified cytomegalovirus-associated TCR beta chains were confirmed in vitro to be specific for cytomegalovirus antigens. A later analysis found that most CMV-associated TCR beta chains appeared HLA-restricted, with HLA associations seemingly driven largely by CMV exposure. A later analysis associated around 16,000 TCR beta sequences with specific HLA alleles at a false discovery rate of 0.05. The earlier analysis of about 600 of the donors excluded seventeen rarely observed V segments, including chromosome 9 orphons, because counts were too low. Broadly in line with IMGT annotations, most TCR beta V segments showed up in productive rearrangements about 87% or about 30% of the time in an earlier analysis of 587 of the donors. For the cohort, immune exposure information was limited to CMV serostatus. In a later analysis, several top co-occurrence clusters were reported to appear linked to parvovirus B19, influenza, CMV and Epstein-Barr virus. A further reported finding was that TCR beta sequences accurately predicted the HLA-A and HLA-B alleles for most subjects in the first cohort. In a later analysis, HLA-associated TCR beta chains were found to be more clonally expanded and to have lower generation probabilities than equally common non-associated chains. A later analysis found that TCR association rates varied across HLA loci, with DRB1 alleles showing the most associated TCRs and HLA-C alleles the fewest. In this cohort, only TCR beta chains were sequenced, and detectable features were limited by the absence of alpha or paired-chain data. According to a later genetic analysis, donors in an Asian-associated ancestry cluster had fewer N-insertions in productive TCRs than the approximately 650-donor mean. The classifier was reported to diagnose cytomegalovirus status with high specificity and sensitivity in both the original cohort and the validation cohort. It was suggested by the authors that the approach could potentially be generalized to other disease states and immunological phenotypes. V-gene and J-gene trimming of TCR beta chains was associated with a missense DCLRE1C variant in a later genetic analysis, and the association was replicated in an independent cohort. When HLA alleles, especially DR and DQ, strongly co-occurred, attributing TCR associations to individual alleles was difficult. Some IMGT-functional V segments, including TRBV6-2 and TRBV6-3, could not be told apart with the 87-base-pair reads, so those segments were excluded. Most TCR sequences were seen in very few donors, while some public TCRs were found in many individuals.

Receptor amplification or capture employed the immunoSEQ multiplex PCR assay. A mixture of 60 forward primers for TCR Vbeta segments and 13 reverse primers for TCR Jbeta segments was used in the multiplex PCR. A multiplex PCR assay on genomic DNA amplified the CDR3 region of rearranged TCR beta genes. The amplified TCR beta libraries were sequenced on the Illumina HiSeq System as 87-base-pair reads. Per the original workflow: Across the 670 or so repertoires, a later analysis counted approximately 83 million unique TCR beta chains, around 11 million of which were shared by at least two donors. To remove PCR and sequencing errors, raw reads were error-corrected and collapsed into unique sequences using a nearest-neighbor algorithm that merged closely related sequences. To assign V, D and J gene segments, CDR3 sequences were aligned to IMGT reference sequences. Each retained sequence needed at least a six-nucleotide match to both a V gene segment and a J gene segment. A rearrangement was called productive if the CDR3 had no stop codons and remained in frame with V and J, and every other rearrangement was called non-productive. Following IMGT convention, CDR3 was defined as the stretch from the second conserved V-encoded cysteine to the conserved J-encoded phenylalanine. Sequences without an unambiguous match to a single V gene segment were excluded from the earlier analysis of 450 to 650 of the donors. An earlier analysis of 550 to 650 of the donors classified V segments as functional when productive rearrangements were above 56.7% and as segregating when the standard deviation between donors was above 5%. A statistical classification framework was built to diagnose cytomegalovirus status from the catalog of TCR beta chain sequences. In a later analysis, V and J genes were assigned by comparing TCR nucleotide sequences against IMGT/GENE-DB human TR gene sequences. The TCRdist pipeline was used in a later analysis to assign CDR3 sequences and most-parsimonious VDJ recombination scenarios. In a later analysis, each TCR beta chain was defined by its CDR3 amino acid sequence together with its V-gene family, and reads without a unique V-gene family were excluded. As a way to deal with suspected cross-contamination and a sequencing artifact, a later analysis dropped nearly 600 nucleotide sequences that were highly shared and had low generation probability. A later analysis calculated a clonal expansion index for each public chain from normalized within-repertoire ranks of inferred template counts. A later analysis computed generation probabilities with a VDJ recombination model fitted to out-of-frame rearrangements, and checked the results against IGoR. A later analysis scored TCR-TCR, TCR-HLA and TCR-CMV co-occurrence with hypergeometric tests, applying a repertoire-size bias correction to TCR pairs. In a later analysis, false discovery rates were estimated by permuting HLA or CMV assignments 20 times. In a later analysis, co-occurring TCRs were grouped using DBSCAN, with TCRdist sequence similarity added in when clustering inside HLA-allele-positive subsets. Co-occurrence clustering excluded repertoires with fewer than 30,000 or more than 120,000 public chains, plus five with anomalous nucleotide sharing. In its TCRdb copy, this immuneACCESS table keeps in-frame sequences only and misses some clones. Where compared with another copy, unresolved V genes explain less than half of these, and the others have no known cause. The V and J calls and the clone size are those of that table, but D and trimming were determined from the DNA. The sample table contains fewer than 100,000 clones; only one count was recorded for approximately 76% of them. The top ten constitute roughly 7.1% of the sample.

Material for sequencing was PBMCs. This clonotype was sampled from a man aged 35-49 years in good health and CMV-seropositive. The chain joins TRBV14 to TRBJ1-3, and 9 bases in between align with TRBD1. The DNA sequence is TGTGCCAGCAGCCCCGGACAGGGGCTTGGAGGAAACACCATATATTTT. Its translation is CASSPGQGLGGNTIYF.